The 17 T cell receptor beta chains in this list originate from one sample, sequenced in a study of CD8 T cells in ankylosing spondylitis. Their antigen targets remain unknown. Notes on the study in general: Characteristic, it appeared, of ankylosing spondylitis blood was a TCR beta motif of roughly eight highly homologous variants.

A single record per CDR3 protein comes from TCRdb applying MiXCR to the 5' RACE reads. Of more than 600,000 distinct CDR3 sequences listed, 15% to 20% are singletons. The sample was blood, either unsorted or a sorted T cell fraction (not recorded which). These receptors all come from a male donor with ankylosing spondylitis.

This clonotype was detected only a few times. This likely comes from a read error, as the CDR3 has no conserved phenylalanine or tryptophan at its end. The DNA is left out, because the CDR3 cannot be placed on it with certainty; the CDR3 is given as TCRdb lists it. This sequence joins TRBV21-1 and TRBJ1-2. TRBV21-1 is reported as a pseudogene. The CDR3 is 10 residues long, counting both termini. The chain's CDR3 is CASSKGDFSY.

This clonotype was found a few times. J is TRBJ2-1 and V is TRBV6-1; 7 bases are a match to TRBD2. Germline CDR1 reads MNHNS; CDR2 reads SASEGT. V shed 6 bases and J 6 bases; nucleotides not matched to a gene: 5. CDR3 length: 13 amino acids. CDR3 loop: CASRVPGGNEQFF. Written as DNA, the CDR3 is TGTGCCAGCAGGGTACCGGGGGGCAATGAGCAGTTCTTC.

There are a few counts of this clonotype. The rearrangement links TRBV18 to TRBJ2-2, with D hard to call. The V and J ends lost 2 bases and 0 bases respectively, with 10 bases between them. Germline CDR1 and CDR2: KGHSH and LQKENI. This CDR3 has 16 residues. The CDR3 sequence is CASSPVGQSNTGELFF. DNA of the CDR3: TGTGCCAGCTCACCAGTCGGTCAATCGAACACCGGGGAGCTGTTTTTT.

This clonotype came up a few times. The DNA of the CDR3 is TGTGCCAGCAGTTTTCACGACAGGGCGCGCTGGGACGACGAGCAGTACTTC. Translation gives CASSFHDRARWDDEQYF. The chain uses TRBV12-3 or TRBV12-4 and TRBJ2-7, with TRBD1 matching over 7 bases. Trimming removed 3 bases from V and 5 bases from J; junction bases left unmatched: 16. This CDR3 is built from 17 residues.

The chain couples TRBV5-1 to TRBJ1-2; possibly TRBD1 for D (6 bases). The V gene lost 3 bases and the J gene lost 6 bases, with 12 bases spanning the gap. The CDR3 spans 13 residues. Germline-derived CDR1 and CDR2 are SGHRS and YFSETQ. CDR3 amino acids: CASSWYRADGYTF. As DNA, the CDR3 is TGCGCCAGCAGCTGGTACAGGGCTGATGGCTACACCTTC.

This chain joins TRBV11-3 and TRBJ2-3, with 8 bases matching TRBD2. V was clipped by 5 bases and J by 3 bases; unmatched bases: 7. The CDR3 spans 15 residues. Germline values: CDR1 SGHNT, CDR2 YENEEA. The CDR3 reads CASSRAGETTDTQYF. The CDR3 bases are TGTGCCAGCAGCCGAGCGGGAGAAACGACAGATACGCAGTATTTT.

The chain uses TRBV7-3 and TRBJ2-1; D may be TRBD1 (5 bases). Germline values: CDR1 SGHTA, CDR2 FQGTGA. The V end lost 4 bases, the J end lost 4 bases, and 14 bases lay between the germline ends. The CDR3 contains 15 residues. The CDR3 region has the DNA TGTGCCAGCAGCTGGGGCAGAGAATTTTACAATGAGCAGTTCTTC. It encodes CASSWGREFYNEQFF.

The chain couples TRBV28 to TRBJ1-4, with unresolved D. Germline CDR1 reads MDHEN; CDR2 reads SYDVKM. This CDR3 spans 16 amino acids. V lost 5 bases and J 3 bases, leaving 16 bases between the germline ends. CDR3 DNA: TGTGCCAGCAGTCTACGACCCGGGGTTGCTAATGAAAAACTGTTTTTT. Its translation: CASSLRPGVANEKLFF. Complete variable domain (other parts from reference TRBV28 and TRBJ1-4): DVKVTQSSRYLVKRTGEKVFLECVQDMDHENMFWYRQDPGLGLRLIYFSYDVKMKEKGDIPEGYSVSREKKERFSLILESASTNQTSMYLCASSLRPGVANEKLFFGSGTQLSVL.

This clonotype was seen at least ten times. The chain uses TRBV5-1 and TRBJ1-1; 10 bases are a match to TRBD1. The V segment lost 4 bases and the J segment 4 bases; nucleotides outside the gene matches: 10. The CDR3 covers 16 residues. Germline assignment: CDR1 SGHRS and CDR2 YFSETQ. CDR3 DNA sequence: TGCGCCAGCAGCCCTGGGACAGGGGCCGGGTTCACTGAAGCTTTCTTT. Protein product: CASSPGTGAGFTEAFF.

The chain is built from TRBV3-1 and TRBJ1-1; the D is unclear. Trimming stripped 9 bases from V and 1 base from J, with 12 bases between. CDR1 is LGHDT and CDR2 is YNNKEL in the germline V gene (reference sequence). CDR3 length: 13 amino acids. The CDR3 nucleotides read TGTGCCAGTGAACAGAATCAGAACACTGAAGCTTTCTTT. It specifies CASEQNQNTEAFF.

V is TRBV20-1 and J is TRBJ2-3; TRBD2 aligns across 8 bases. The CDR3 has 17 amino acids. The V and J ends lost 6 bases and 3 bases, in that order; junction bases with no gene match: 17. CDR1 is DFQATT and CDR2 is SNEGSKA in the germline V gene (reference sequence). The CDR3 region has the DNA TGCAGTGCACAGCGGGACCCACGAGCGGGGGTAACAGATACGCAGTATTTT. Translated, it gives CSAQRDPRAGVTDTQYF.

The chain links TRBV5-1 to TRBJ1-2, with D possibly being TRBD1 (5 bases). Germline V CDR1 and CDR2: SGHRS, YFSETQ. V gave up 1 base and J gave up 4 bases, with 14 bases separating them. The length of the CDR3 is 15 residues. CDR3 sequence reads: CASSLSTGTAYGYTF. CDR3 nucleotides: TGCGCCAGCAGCTTGAGCACCGGGACCGCCTATGGCTACACCTTC.

This clonotype was observed a few times. J is TRBJ2-3 and V is TRBV3-1; 10 nucleotides align to TRBD2. J gave up 4 bases and V 0 bases, and 4 bases lay outside the gene matches. The germline V gene encodes CDR1 LGHDT and CDR2 YNNKEL (reference sequence). The CDR3 spans 16 residues. CDR3 protein: CASSQDLSGGADTQYF. The CDR3 bases are TGTGCCAGCAGCCAAGATCTCAGCGGGGGGGCAGATACGCAGTATTTT.

The chain recombines TRBV6-5 with TRBJ2-3; the D gene is possibly TRBD1 (6 bases). Trimming removed 5 bases at V and 6 bases at J, with 15 bases between. The CDR3 contains 14 residues. CDR1 is MNHEY, CDR2 SVGAGI, per germline. The CDR3 DNA reads TGTGCCAGCAGTAACTTGGGGGCTGGGGATACGCAGTATTTT. It yields the protein CASSNLGAGDTQYF.

The chain joins TRBV20-1 to TRBJ2-3; 10 nucleotides agree with TRBD2. V trimming: 6 bases; J trimming: 0 bases; junction bases outside the gene matches: 9. CDR3 length equals 16 residues. Germline V gene sequence: CDR1 DFQATT, CDR2 SNEGSKA (reference sequence). The CDR3 DNA is TGCAGTGCCCCTAGGACTAGCGGAAGCAGCACAGATACGCAGTATTTT. Amino acid sequence: CSAPRTSGSSTDTQYF.

V usage is TRBV10-3 and J usage is TRBJ2-5; 7 bases align to TRBD1. Germline values: CDR1 ENHRY, CDR2 SYGVKD. Trimming removed 6 bases from V and 4 bases from J; junction bases left unmatched: 5. This CDR3 is 13 amino acids long. CDR3 sequence: CAISNRQGETQYF. The CDR3 DNA sequence: TGTGCCATCAGCAACAGACAGGGAGAGACCCAGTACTTC.

The rearrangement joins TRBV19 to TRBJ2-1, with TRBD2 matching over 14 bases. Germline V gene lookup returns CDR1 LNHDA and CDR2 SQIVND (reference sequence). The CDR3 is made up of 17 amino acids. With V trimmed by 8 bases and J by 1 base, 7 bases remained unmatched. CDR3 sequence (DNA): TGTGCCAGTTCCCACGGGACTAGCGGGAGTTCCTACAATGAGCAGTTCTTC. This encodes CASSHGTSGSSYNEQFF.